The clone carrying this TCR beta chain showed up just a few times. The V gene end was trimmed by 4 bases and the J gene end by 3 bases; junction bases not matched to a gene: 3. CDR1 and CDR2 from the germline V gene are MNHNS and SASEGT. CDR3 size: 13 residues. Six replicates per PBMC sample, mostly from roughly 490 ng of genomic DNA. The assay was immunoSEQ multiplex PCR, and TCRdb's table has in-frame clones only and misses some. The sample has about 16,000 clones; roughly 78% are singletons. This specimen comes from a study of neoadjuvant anti-PD-1 for oral cavity cancer. The material sequenced was PBMCs, taken before nivolumab (anti-PD-1) treatment. The TCR was taken from a person aged 35-79 years with oral cavity squamous cell carcinoma. The chain is built from TRBV6-1 and TRBJ2-7; the match to TRBD2 covers 7 bases. Here the CDR3 reads CASSVRGGYEQYF. The DNA of the CDR3 is TGTGCCAGCAGTGTTCGCGGGGGCTACGAGCAGTACTTC.